The clone carrying this T cell receptor beta chain showed up just a few times. This table comes from immunoSEQ multiplex PCR, and its TCRdb copy is limited to in-frame clones, with some not included. The sample lists almost 25,000 clones, 55% to 65% seen once, with less than 15% in the top ten. The data were taken from a study of T cells in narcolepsy. The sequence was obtained from a human donor in good health. The sequenced material came from memory (CD45RA-) CD4+ T cells from blood.

The CDR3 reads CASSLGAGGASGELFF. DNA of the CDR3: TGTGCCAGCAGCTTAGGGGCAGGGGGCGCGAGCGGGGAGCTGTTTTTT. The rearrangement links TRBV7-6 to TRBJ2-2; 8 bases are a match to TRBD1. CDR1 is SGHVS and CDR2 is FNYEAQ in the germline V gene. V trimming: 1 base; J trimming: 7 bases; junction bases outside the gene matches: 8. The CDR3 spans 16 residues.